This entry describes one T cell receptor beta chain. Its antigen is not known. As to treatment: oral pan-JAK inhibitor, 5-10 mg twice daily. The sample originates from a study of CD8+ T cells in alopecia areata. This CDR3 spans 10 amino acids. V lost 7 bases and J lost 10, with 5 bases in between. Germline CDR1 is MNHEY and CDR2 is SVGAGI. RNA, once extracted, was reverse transcribed into cDNA for use as the sequencing template. Using immunoSEQ multiplex PCR, the repertoire was profiled, and TCRdb retains in-frame clones only, with some absent. The sample consists of 110,000 to 150,000 clones, about 59% of them appearing once. Findings of the study overall: Tofacitinib significantly reduced both scalp clonality and expanded CD8+ clones among the top 100. Just one nonresponder means the tie between baseline CD8+ expansion and response stays uncertain.

The starting material was CD8+ T cells sorted from blood, obtained at week 4, from a patient treated with tofacitinib. This TCR was sampled from a human donor with alopecia areata. This sequence joins TRBV6-5 and TRBJ1-6, with D unresolved. CDR3 DNA: TGTGCCAGCATAGAGTCACCCCTCCACTTT. This encodes CASIESPLHF.